The TCR beta chain under discussion was sequenced for a study of blood T cell repertoires in COVID-19. Germline V gene sequence: CDR1 SSHAT, CDR2 FNYEAQ (reference sequence). CDR3 length: 14 residues. Worth noting for this clone: Sequence at one end of the junction differs from germline and may be a read error.

In the source study's methods: The authors estimated nucleated cell counts from reference gene primer amplification. TCRdb keeps only in-frame clones here, not all; method: immunoSEQ multiplex PCR. The D gene and trimming were derived from the DNA, and the V and J assignments and clone size from that table. The sample carries some 320,000 clones, under 90% recorded once. Symptom resolution, clearance, or two negative PCRs marked the recovered donors of Cohort 3. The TCR comes from a man aged 55-75 years who had recovered from COVID-19. The genes are TRBV7-7 and TRBJ2-5, with a weak D call TRBD2 (7 bases). The sequencing sample was made of PBMCs or T cells enriched from blood (not recorded which). The CDR3 here is CASSLAGQGETQYF. CDR3 DNA sequence: TGTGCTAGCAGCTTAGCGGGTCAGGGGGAGACCCAGTACTTC.